This TCR beta chain is from a study of regulatory T cells in long-lasting Graves disease. Findings of the study overall: Between persistent patients, about 2,500 public clonotypes were shared, exceeding the roughly 1,000 shared between new patients.

Between the trimmed V and J ends, which lost 6 bases and 3 bases, there was a span of 9 bases. Per the germline V gene, CDR1 is MDHEN and CDR2 is SYDVKM. The CDR3 is made up of 12 amino acids. Specified time point: newly diagnosed GD, antithyroid drugs for less than 3 months. TCR sequences were obtained from RNA taken from PBMCs. As a group, patients came from one endocrinology department in Xi'an, China. As for this clonotype: Its antigen is not identified.

Relying on iRepertoire HTBI primers and Arm-PCR of CDR3 regions, the team built TCR beta libraries. TCRdb redid the calling of the multiplex PCR reads with MiXCR, one entry per CDR3 protein. The table includes hundreds of thousands of distinct CDR3 sequences, 16% detected once. A further study also used this sample, focusing on T cells in Graves' hyperthyroidism and ophthalmopathy.

The material sequenced was peripheral blood mononuclear cells (PBMCs), taken at new diagnosis, from a patient treated with antithyroid drugs. This receptor was taken from a man aged 35-49 years with Graves disease. The J gene is TRBJ2-7, the V gene TRBV28; D unclear. In nucleotides, the CDR3 is TGTGCCAGCAGCCCTAGAAACTACGAGCAGTACTTC. It specifies CASSPRNYEQYF.